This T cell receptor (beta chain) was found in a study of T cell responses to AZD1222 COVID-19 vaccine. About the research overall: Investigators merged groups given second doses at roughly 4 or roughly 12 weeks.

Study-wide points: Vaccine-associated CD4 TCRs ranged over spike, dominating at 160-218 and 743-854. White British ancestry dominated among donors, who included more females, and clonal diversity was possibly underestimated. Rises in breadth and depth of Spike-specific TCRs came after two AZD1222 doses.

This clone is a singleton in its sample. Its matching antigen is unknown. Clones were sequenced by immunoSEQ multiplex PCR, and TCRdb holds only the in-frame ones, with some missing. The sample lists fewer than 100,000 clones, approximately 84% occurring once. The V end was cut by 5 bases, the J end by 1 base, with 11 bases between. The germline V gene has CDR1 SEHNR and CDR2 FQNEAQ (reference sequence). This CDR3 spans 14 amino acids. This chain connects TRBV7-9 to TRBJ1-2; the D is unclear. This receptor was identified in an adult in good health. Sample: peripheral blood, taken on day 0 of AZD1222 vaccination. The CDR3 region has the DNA TGTGCCAGCAGCACCTTTGGGGTTAACTATGGCTACACCTTC. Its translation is CASSTFGVNYGYTF. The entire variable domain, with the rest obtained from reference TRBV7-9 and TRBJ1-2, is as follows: DTGVSQNPRHKITKRGQNVTFRCDPISEHNRLYWYRQTLGQGPEFLTYFQNEAQLEKSRLLSDRFSAERPKGSFSTLEIQRTEQGDSAMYLCASSTFGVNYGYTFGSGTRLTVV.